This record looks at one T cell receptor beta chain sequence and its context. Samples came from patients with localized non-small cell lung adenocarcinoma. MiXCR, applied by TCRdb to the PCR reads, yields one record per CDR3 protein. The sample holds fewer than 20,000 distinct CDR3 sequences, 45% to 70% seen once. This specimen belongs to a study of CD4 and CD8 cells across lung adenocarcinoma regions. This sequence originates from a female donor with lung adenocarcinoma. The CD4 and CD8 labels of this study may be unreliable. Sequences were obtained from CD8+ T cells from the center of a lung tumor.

CDR3 bases: TGTGCCAGCAGCCCCCCCCTAGCGGGAGTTCGGAATGAGCAGTTCTTC. It encodes CASSPPLAGVRNEQFF. The gene calls are TRBV11-2 and TRBJ2-1, with 10 bases that match TRBD2. Germline V lookup: CDR1 SGHAT, CDR2 FQNNGV. The CDR3 is made up of 16 amino acids. J was trimmed by 7 bases and V by 5 bases; bases with no gene match: 11.